This T cell receptor (beta chain) was captured by sequencing in a study of blood T cell repertoires in COVID-19. Study overall: COVID-19 samples collected from the United States, Italy and Spain covered acute and convalescent phases. The analysed material was cDNA or gDNA that came from T cells, B-cell-depleted T cells, or PBMCs.

In the original workflow: How many nucleated cells were present was estimated from reference gene primer amplification. Assay used: immunoSEQ multiplex PCR; TCRdb lists only in-frame clones, some missing. Clonal size and the V and J genes are those of that table, whereas D and trimming came from the DNA. The sample has under 150,000 clones, over 70% seen once; the top ten hold less than 2%. V was cut by 0 bases and J by 2 bases, with 19 bases left in between. The CDR3 runs 17 residues. Germline values: CDR1 GTSNPN, CDR2 SVGIG (reference sequence). The sequencing sample was made of peripheral blood. The V call is TRBV30, the J call TRBJ1-1, with D perhaps TRBD1 (5 bases). The receptor was isolated from a man aged 50-60 years with acute or convalescent COVID-19. CDR3 DNA: TGTGCCTGGAGTGTAATTTGGGGCACCACAACCAACACTGAAGCTTTCTTT. Its protein is CAWSVIWGTTTNTEAFF.